This TCR beta chain originates from a study of post-analysis software for immune sequencing data. On the study more broadly: Secondary progressive, relapsing-remitting and progressive-relapsing multiple sclerosis were among the included disease courses.

The CDR3 has 16 residues. Trimming took 5 bases from V and 0 from J, leaving 14 bases between them. Germline V gene lookup returns CDR1 SEHNR and CDR2 FQNEAQ (reference sequence). Whole-study findings and limits: When compared against controls, multiple sclerosis patients showed significantly lower normalized Chao1 diversity. F-measure co-clustering was strong for batch-matched samples. TRBV5-6, TRBV5-1 and TRBV20-1 were among several TRBV segments more frequent in patients than controls.

Built from TCR beta cDNA, the libraries had unique molecular identifiers in them. Input amounts of about 0.85 to 11 million T cells were used. These gave roughly 0.5 million cDNA molecules, so each molecule approximated one T cell. TCRdb reprocessed the PCR reads via MiXCR and lists one record per CDR3 protein. The profile shows roughly 620,000 distinct CDR3 sequences, roughly 45% of them singletons. Notes on this clonotype: Its antigen remains unidentified.

The chain joins TRBV7-9 to TRBJ2-1, with D possibly matching TRBD2 (5 bases). The source of this sequence is a girl between 5 and 17 years old with multiple sclerosis. Material: blood. The CDR3 DNA sequence: TGTGCCAGCAGCCCCCACACTGGGAGCTCCTACAATGAGCAGTTCTTC. Translation gives CASSPHTGSSYNEQFF. Combining the CDR3 with reference TRBV7-9 and TRBJ2-1 gives the whole variable domain DTGVSQNPRHKITKRGQNVTFRCDPISEHNRLYWYRQTLGQGPEFLTYFQNEAQLEKSRLLSDRFSAERPKGSFSTLEIQRTEQGDSAMYLCASSPHTGSSYNEQFFGPGTRLTVL.